Sequencing of this TCR beta chain was carried out in a study of cytomegalovirus exposure and HLA in healthy donors. Study-wide findings and caveats: Researchers reportedly found TCR beta sequences accurately predicted most subjects' HLA-A and HLA-B alleles. Follow-up analysis seemed to connect common viral pathogens with several of the most significant clusters identified.

It was with 60 Vbeta and 13 Jbeta primers that the PCR ran. Generated by immunoSEQ multiplex PCR, the TCRdb table keeps only in-frame clones and is missing some. This table lists about 200,000 clones. Comments on this clone: Its antigen is unidentified.

Germline loops: CDR1 SGHTA, CDR2 FQGNSA. This CDR3 region has 13 residues. Trimming took 3 bases from V and 5 from J, leaving 11 bases between them. Healthy people donating bone marrow made up the donors. Material for sequencing was PBMCs. The chain recombines TRBV7-2 with TRBJ2-7, with D perhaps TRBD2 (6 bases). This receptor was taken from a man aged 25 to 40 in good health and CMV-seronegative. CDR3 residues: CASSFSGSNEQYF. CDR3 sequence (DNA): TGTGCCAGCAGCTTCAGCGGGTCCAACGAGCAGTACTTC.